This passage covers 23 T cell receptor beta chains from one sample sequenced in a study of cytomegalovirus exposure and HLA in healthy donors. Both 60 Vbeta primers and 13 Jbeta primers went into the PCR. Profiling relied on immunoSEQ multiplex PCR, and the TCRdb table lists in-frame clones only, not all of them. Among more than 150,000 clones listed, 70% to 85% were seen once. Sequences were obtained from PBMCs. Receptors were obtained from a girl aged 2-15 years in good health and CMV-seropositive.

DNA of the CDR3: TGTGCCAGCAGTCCAGACAGGAATGAAAAACTGTTTTTT. Its translation is CASSPDRNEKLFF. This chain connects TRBV2 to TRBJ1-4, with D possibly being TRBD1 (6 bases). This CDR3 has 13 residues. V lost 5 bases and J 5 bases, leaving 9 bases between the germline ends. CDR1 is SNHLY and CDR2 is FYNNEI in the germline V gene.

The chain joins TRBV7-3 to TRBJ2-1; 7 nucleotides align to TRBD2. There are 16 residues in the CDR3. V shed 2 bases and J 0 bases; nucleotides not matched to a gene: 4. Per the germline V gene, CDR1 is SGHTA and CDR2 is FQGTGA. CDR3 amino acids: CASSLQGGSSYNEQFF. CDR3 sequence (DNA): TGTGCCAGCAGCTTACAGGGCGGGAGCTCCTACAATGAGCAGTTCTTC.

The rearrangement links TRBV12-5 to TRBJ2-1, with a weak D call TRBD2 (6 bases). Trimming shortened V by 6 bases and J by 8 bases, and 20 bases separated the two germline ends. This CDR3 is 15 amino acids long. Per germline, CDR1 LGHNT and CDR2 FRNRAP. This CDR3 is CASGFSAGTRDEQFF. CDR3 in DNA: TGTGCTAGTGGGTTTTCGGCGGGAACAAGGGATGAGCAGTTCTTC.

This chain joins TRBV15 and TRBJ2-3; 14 bases are shared with TRBD2. CDR1 LNHNV and CDR2 YYDKDF come from the germline V gene (reference sequence). The trim removed 5 bases at V and 1 base at J, leaving 2 bases unmatched. This CDR3 has 16 amino acids. The CDR3 sequence is CATSRGLAGGTDTQYF. As DNA, the CDR3 is TGTGCCACCAGCCGGGGACTAGCGGGGGGCACAGATACGCAGTATTTT.

CDR3 loop: CASSLSLAGSLQFF. The DNA for the CDR3 is TGTGCCAGCAGTTTATCCCTAGCGGGGTCCCTGCAGTTCTTC. The chain couples TRBV27 to TRBJ2-1; 9 bases match TRBD2. Germline assignment: CDR1 MNHEY and CDR2 SMNVEV (reference sequence). This CDR3 has 14 amino acids. After removal of 0 bases from V and 12 bases from J, the junction contained 6 bases not matched to a gene.

This chain connects TRBV27 to TRBJ1-5; maybe TRBD1 (5 bases). CDR1 is MNHEY, CDR2 SMNVEV, per germline (reference sequence). Trimming shortened V by 6 bases and J by 3 bases, and 15 bases separated the two germline ends. The CDR3 consists of 15 residues. CDR3 bases: TGTGCCAGCAGCTTGGGGGGAGGGTTCAATCAGCCCCAGCATTTT. Amino acids: CASSLGGGFNQPQHF.

The chain links TRBV14 to TRBJ1-2, with D perhaps TRBD1 (6 bases). The CDR3 consists of 13 residues. Germline-derived CDR1 and CDR2 are SGHDN and FVKESK. The V end was cut by 4 bases, the J end by 8 bases, with 14 bases between. CDR3 sequence: CASSRDNLGGYTF. CDR3 coding DNA: TGTGCCAGCAGCCGGGACAACCTAGGGGGCTACACCTTC.

This chain joins TRBV9 and TRBJ1-2; unclear D gene. CDR3 length: 16 residues. The germline V gene encodes CDR1 SGDLS and CDR2 YYNGEE. Trimming took 4 bases from V and 3 from J, leaving 19 bases between them. CDR3 loop: CASSPPGAVWDYGYTF. The CDR3 DNA sequence: TGTGCCAGCAGCCCCCCCGGTGCGGTTTGGGACTATGGCTACACCTTC.

V gene TRBV7-9 combines with J gene TRBJ2-3, with TRBD2 identical over 11 bases. In germline, CDR1 is SEHNR, CDR2 FQNEAQ (reference sequence). Germline trimming cut 5 bases from V and 2 bases from J; bases unmatched to any gene: 6. This CDR3 has 16 amino acids. The CDR3 bases are TGTGCCAGCAGCGAGAGACTAGCGGGGACCACAGATACGCAGTATTTT. It specifies CASSERLAGTTDTQYF.

This rearrangement joins TRBV6-5 to TRBJ1-1; D is undetermined. The germline gives CDR1 MNHEY, CDR2 SVGAGI. This CDR3 region has 16 residues. V gave up 3 bases and J gave up 0 bases, with 14 bases separating them. The chain's CDR3 is CASSYGRGEMNTEAFF. As DNA, the CDR3 is TGTGCCAGCAGTTATGGCCGGGGAGAGATGAACACTGAAGCTTTCTTT.

This clone was seen a single time. A read error may account for a junction end that differs from germline. V and J are TRBV30 and TRBJ1-3, with D unclear. Looked up from germline, CDR1 is GTSNPN and CDR2 is SVGIG (reference sequence). This CDR3 has 10 amino acids. The CDR3: CAWSGNTLYF. DNA for the CDR3: TGTGCCTGGAGTGGAAACACCCTATATTTT.

The gene calls are TRBV27 and TRBJ2-7, with TRBD1 as a possible D gene (6 bases). This CDR3 is built from 14 residues. In germline, CDR1 is MNHEY, CDR2 SMNVEV (reference sequence). V lost 8 bases and J 4 bases, leaving 18 bases between the germline ends. The CDR3 loop reads CASPDSELWYEQYF. The CDR3 nucleotides read TGTGCCAGCCCGGACAGTGAGCTTTGGTACGAGCAGTACTTC.

The chain combines TRBV28 with TRBJ2-1; possibly TRBD2 for D (5 bases). CDR3 length: 14 residues. Per the germline V gene, CDR1 is MDHEN and CDR2 is SYDVKM. The V and J ends lost 8 bases and 0 bases respectively, with 11 bases between them. The CDR3 spells CASHRGSSYNEQFF. The DNA of the CDR3 is TGTGCCAGCCATCGGGGATCCTCCTACAATGAGCAGTTCTTC.

The chain combines TRBV9 with TRBJ2-3; D possibly corresponds to TRBD2 (6 bases). The V gene lost 0 bases and the J gene lost 2 bases, with 19 bases spanning the gap. Per the germline V gene, CDR1 is SGDLS and CDR2 is YYNGEE. CDR3 size: 18 residues. The CDR3 sequence is CASSVGGGIGRFTDTQYF. The CDR3, as DNA: TGTGCCAGCAGCGTAGGGGGAGGAATAGGGAGGTTCACAGATACGCAGTATTTT. Drawing the rest from reference TRBV9 and TRBJ2-3, the complete variable domain is DSGVTQTPKHLITATGQRVTLRCSPRSGDLSVYWYQQSLDQGLQFLIQYYNGEERAKGNILERFSAQQFPDLHSELNLSSLELGDSALYFCASSVGGGIGRFTDTQYFGPGTRLTVL.

This chain links TRBV27 with TRBJ1-5; D is unclear. The germline V gene has CDR1 MNHEY and CDR2 SMNVEV (reference sequence). Trimming shortened V by 5 bases and J by 4 bases, and 12 bases separated the two germline ends. The CDR3 runs 14 residues. CDR3 sequence: CASSHVRGNQPQHF. In nucleotides, the CDR3 is TGTGCCAGCAGTCACGTTCGGGGTAATCAGCCCCAGCATTTT.

The chain is built from TRBV23-1 and TRBJ1-2, with D tentatively TRBD1 (5 bases). TRBV23-1 is marked as an open reading frame, function uncertain. The CDR3 is 15 amino acids. V gave up 8 bases and J gave up 0 bases, with 16 bases separating them. CDR3 sequence reads: CASFQGPAPNYGYTF. The CDR3 DNA reads as TGCGCCAGCTTCCAGGGTCCAGCTCCTAACTATGGCTACACCTTC.

This clone showed up just once. The chain combines TRBV7-9 with TRBJ2-5; perhaps TRBD2 as D (5 bases). The CDR3 has 14 amino acids. Trimming took off 3 bases at V and 4 bases at J, with 12 bases between the two ends. Per the germline V gene, CDR1 is SEHNR and CDR2 is FQNEAQ (reference sequence). This CDR3 reads CASSFNVGAETQYF. Written as DNA, the CDR3 is TGTGCCAGCAGCTTCAATGTGGGAGCAGAGACCCAGTACTTC.

The CDR3 loop reads CASSLTLGGGYGYTF. The CDR3 nucleotides are TGTGCCAGCAGCCTCACTTTGGGGGGAGGCTATGGCTACACCTTC. The genes are TRBV7-9 and TRBJ1-2, with D perhaps TRBD1 (5 bases). Germline assignment: CDR1 SEHNR and CDR2 FQNEAQ (reference sequence). There are 15 residues in the CDR3. The germline V and J ends were trimmed by 5 bases and 4 bases, with 17 bases remaining between them.

This clone has only one observation. The chain is built from TRBV9 and TRBJ2-7; D may be TRBD1 (6 bases). In germline, CDR1 is SGDLS, CDR2 YYNGEE. This CDR3 spans 13 amino acids. Trimming left V 2 bases short and J 2 bases short, with 8 bases between. In nucleotides, the CDR3 is TGTGCCAGCAGCGTGACAGGAGCCTACGAGCAGTACTTC. Its translation is CASSVTGAYEQYF.

The chain recombines TRBV28 with TRBJ2-1; D not certain. V lost 7 bases and J lost 10, with 23 bases in between. The CDR3 is made up of 15 amino acids. Germline V gives CDR1 MDHEN, CDR2 SYDVKM. In DNA form, the CDR3 reads TGTGCCAGCACCGGAGCGAATTCGAGGAGCCAAGAGCAGTTCTTC. Its protein product is CASTGANSRSQEQFF.

This clone appeared a few times. This sequence joins TRBV15 and TRBJ2-7; D is possibly TRBD2 (6 bases). This CDR3 spans 13 amino acids. Germline V CDR1 and CDR2: LNHNV, YYDKDF (reference sequence). V dropped 0 bases and J dropped 4 bases, with 7 bases sitting between them. CDR3 sequence (DNA): TGTGCCACCAGCAGAGAGGGGGGATACGAGCAGTACTTC. Protein product: CATSREGGYEQYF.

This clone turned up a few times. The CDR3 DNA sequence: TGTGCCAGCAGCTTATCTGACAGCTACAATGAGCAGTTCTTC. This gives the protein CASSLSDSYNEQFF. The chain uses TRBV7-3 and TRBJ2-1, with D perhaps TRBD1 (5 bases). V was clipped by 2 bases and J by 3 bases, with 8 bases between them. The V gene's germline CDR1 is SGHTA and CDR2 FQGTGA. This CDR3 region has 14 residues.

The chain has TRBV21-1 and TRBJ2-7; the D call TRBD1 from the table was never checked on the DNA. TRBV21-1 counts as a pseudogene. This CDR3 spans 18 amino acids. CDR3: CASSKSGTGSGLLYEQYF. In DNA, the CDR3 is TGTGCCAGCAGCAAATCCGGGACAGGGAGTGGGCTACTCTACGAGCAGTACTTC.